This record covers a single TCR beta chain. These data come from a study of blood T cell repertoires in COVID-19. Background on the study: The origin of the acute and convalescent COVID-19 samples was the United States, Italy and Spain. The cDNA or gDNA used as material had been derived from T cells, B-cell-depleted T cells, or PBMCs.

CDR3 length: 14 amino acids. J gave up 4 bases and V 10 bases, and 13 bases lay outside the gene matches. Germline V CDR1 and CDR2: MDHEN, SYDVKM. In the authors' methods: For nucleated cells, counts were estimated from reference gene primer amplification. Clones were sequenced by immunoSEQ multiplex PCR, and TCRdb holds only the in-frame ones, with some missing. V, J and clone size are those of that table, while D and trimming were read from the DNA. This table has tens of thousands of clones, around 67% appearing once. The chain links TRBV28 to TRBJ2-7; TRBD2 aligns across 7 bases. Sample: peripheral blood. This clonotype was sampled from a woman in her forties or fifties with active or convalescent COVID-19. CDR3: CATNLRGREYEQYF. CDR3 nucleotides: TGTGCCACAAATCTTCGCGGGAGAGAGTACGAGCAGTACTTC.